The 19 T cell receptor beta chains listed next were all sequenced from one sample in a study of blood T cell repertoires in COVID-19 (dated by TCRdb to the early 2020s). The library was generated by the immunoSEQ multiplex PCR assay. Held by TCRdb, this immuneACCESS table contains in-frame sequences only and omits some clones. Under half of the omission traces to an unresolved V gene where checked; the cause of the rest is unknown. Across this sample there are over 10,000 clones, with roughly 91% seen only once. 12% to 15% of the sample is in the top ten clones. The specimen was peripheral blood. These TCRs come from a human donor in a cohort sampled during active COVID-19.

The V gene is TRBV19, the J gene TRBJ1-3; D is ambiguous. CDR1 LNHDA and CDR2 SQIVND come from the germline V gene (reference sequence). The CDR3 runs 13 residues. V lost 4 bases and J lost 2, with 6 bases in between. The CDR3 loop reads CASSKSAGNTIYF. The CDR3 nucleotides are TGTGCCAGTAGTAAGAGCGCTGGAAACACCATATATTTT.

The gene calls are TRBV3-1 (or the pseudogene TRBV3-2) and TRBJ2-2; TRBD2 agrees at 9 bases. This CDR3 has 19 residues. The ends lost 0 bases at V and 9 bases at J; junction bases unmatched: 17. CDR1 and CDR2 (germline): LGHDT, YNNKEL (reference sequence). CDR3 residues: CASSQDNRWIAGELRELFF. CDR3 in DNA: TGTGCCAGCAGCCAAGATAACAGGTGGATAGCGGGAGAGCTGAGGGAGCTGTTTTTT.

The V and J genes are TRBV28 and TRBJ1-2; perhaps TRBD1 as D (5 bases). The V end lost 3 bases, the J end lost 3 bases, and 14 bases lay between the germline ends. The germline V gene encodes CDR1 MDHEN and CDR2 SYDVKM. This CDR3 is 15 amino acids long. The CDR3 bases are TGTGCCAGCAGTTTCTCCTCCGGGGGGTACTATGGCTACACCTTC. This encodes CASSFSSGGYYGYTF.

The chain recombines TRBV28 with TRBJ2-3; weak D call: TRBD1 (6 bases). Germline V gene data show CDR1 as MDHEN and CDR2 as SYDVKM. Trimming cost V 2 bases and J 2 bases, with 11 bases left between them. The CDR3 is 15 residues long. CDR3 in amino acids: CASSLGQGNTDTQYF. The DNA of the CDR3 is TGTGCCAGCAGTTTAGGGCAGGGGAACACAGATACGCAGTATTTT.

This rearrangement joins TRBV5-1 to TRBJ2-1, with D perhaps TRBD1 (5 bases). The ends were cut back, 4 bases at V and 0 bases at J, with 17 bases in the middle. Germline V gene sequence: CDR1 SGHRS, CDR2 YFSETQ. This CDR3 is 17 amino acids long. The CDR3 DNA follows: TGCGCCAGCAGCCCGACAGTAATTTCTAGCTCCTACAATGAGCAGTTCTTC. This sequence encodes CASSPTVISSSYNEQFF.

V is TRBV21-1 and J is TRBJ1-5. TRBV21-1 is noted as a pseudogene. This CDR3 comprises 18 residues. CDR3: CASSISSSKVYSGWPQHF. DNA of the CDR3: TGTGCCAGCAGTATATCCAGCAGCAAAGTGTATTCGGGTTGGCCCCAGCATTTT.

This rearrangement joins TRBV7-8 to TRBJ2-4, with a tentative D call TRBD2 (6 bases). The germline V and J ends were trimmed by 5 bases and 13 bases, with 12 bases remaining between them. This CDR3 contains 11 residues. The V gene's germline CDR1 is SGHVS and CDR2 FQNEAQ. The DNA for the CDR3 is TGTGCCAGCAGCCCGGGACTCACACAGTACTTC. Amino acid sequence: CASSPGLTQYF.

The rearrangement uses TRBV6-4 and TRBJ1-1; D is ambiguous. This CDR3 comprises 15 residues. In germline, CDR1 is MRHNA, CDR2 SNTAGT. V was shortened by 2 bases and J by 3 bases, with 13 bases between the two germline ends. The CDR3 DNA reads as TGTGCCAGCAGTGACGGGCAGGTAGGTGACACTGAAGCTTTCTTT. It codes for CASSDGQVGDTEAFF.

The chain recombines TRBV18 with TRBJ1-1, with D unclear. Germline V CDR1 and CDR2: KGHSH, LQKENI. Between the trimmed V and J ends, which lost 2 bases and 0 bases, there was a span of 4 bases. This CDR3 contains 13 residues. In nucleotides, the CDR3 is TGTGCCAGCTCACCATTAATGAACACTGAAGCTTTCTTT. As protein: CASSPLMNTEAFF. The full variable domain, completed using reference TRBV18 and TRBJ1-1, is NAGVMQNPRHLVRRRGQEARLRCSPMKGHSHVYWYRQLPEEGLKFMVYLQKENIIDESGMPKERFSAEFPKEGPSILRIQQVVRGDSAAYFCASSPLMNTEAFFGQGTRLTVV.

This rearrangement joins TRBV9 to TRBJ2-4; 7 positions match TRBD1. The junction had 12 bases not matched to a gene; V was cut back by 3 bases and J by 6 bases. Per the germline V gene, CDR1 is SGDLS and CDR2 is YYNGEE. The CDR3 extends over 16 amino acids. This CDR3 reads CASSGTTGVEGNIQYF. The CDR3 region has the DNA TGTGCCAGCAGCGGCACAACAGGGGTCGAGGGAAACATTCAGTACTTC.

The chain couples TRBV6-5 to TRBJ2-2; D not resolved. The length of the CDR3 is 15 residues. CDR1 and CDR2 (germline): MNHEY, SVGAGI. V lost 2 bases to trimming and J lost 4 bases, with 11 bases between them. The CDR3 DNA reads as TGTGCCAGCAGTTACGGCCGCCCGGGCACCGGGGAGCTGTTTTTT. Translated: CASSYGRPGTGELFF.

This chain links TRBV2 with TRBJ1-5, with D possibly matching TRBD1 (6 bases). V was clipped by 6 bases and J by 3 bases, with 9 bases between them. Germline V gene data show CDR1 as SNHLY and CDR2 as FYNNEI. The CDR3 spans 13 residues. CDR3 amino acids: CASSGQNNQPQHF. The CDR3 DNA sequence: TGTGCCAGCAGCGGACAGAACAATCAGCCCCAGCATTTT. The whole variable domain, remainder taken from reference TRBV2 and TRBJ1-5, is EPEVTQTPSHQVTQMGQEVILRCVPISNHLYFYWYRQILGQKVEFLVSFYNNEISEKSEIFDDQFSVERPDGSNFTLKIRSTKLEDSAMYFCASSGQNNQPQHFGDGTRLSIL.

This clone has just a few counts. The chain couples TRBV5-4 to TRBJ2-7; tentatively, D is TRBD2 (6 bases). The CDR3 covers 13 residues. Germline CDR1 is SGHNT and CDR2 is YYREEE (reference sequence). Trimming pared 0 bases from V and 4 bases from J, leaving 8 bases between. CDR3 amino acids: CASSLAGRYEQYF. CDR3 DNA: TGTGCCAGCAGCTTGGCTGGGAGGTACGAGCAGTACTTC.

This clone was observed once. This chain links TRBV19 with TRBJ2-6; D gene unclear. This CDR3 region has 14 residues. Trimming took off 6 bases at V and 2 bases at J, with 8 bases between the two ends. Germline V gives CDR1 LNHDA, CDR2 SQIVND (reference sequence). The CDR3 reads CASSQQPGANVLTF. CDR3 nucleotide sequence: TGTGCCAGTAGCCAACAACCTGGGGCCAACGTCCTGACTTTC.

The genes are TRBV6-5 and TRBJ1-2; 7 nucleotides align to TRBD1. The CDR3 length is 14 residues. CDR1 is MNHEY, CDR2 SVGAGI, per germline. J was trimmed by 5 bases and V by 8 bases; bases with no gene match: 11. The CDR3 sequence: CASAWKGAPYGYTF. The CDR3 DNA follows: TGTGCCAGCGCCTGGAAGGGGGCGCCTTATGGCTACACCTTC.

This clone occurred a few times. The chain joins TRBV7-6 to TRBJ2-7; maybe TRBD2 (7 bases). This CDR3 spans 13 amino acids. Germline V gives CDR1 SGHVS, CDR2 FNYEAQ. V gave up 5 bases and J gave up 7 bases, with 15 bases separating them. This CDR3 reads CASSPGGPGEQYF. The CDR3 region has the DNA TGTGCCAGCAGCCCCGGGGGGCCGGGTGAGCAGTACTTC. Drawing the rest from reference TRBV7-6 and TRBJ2-7, the complete variable domain is GAGVSQSPRYKVTKRGQDVALRCDPISGHVSLYWYRQALGQGPEFLTYFNYEAQQDKSGLPNDRFSAERPEGSISTLTIQRTEQRDSAMYRCASSPGGPGEQYFGPGTRLTVT.

The V and J genes are TRBV19 and TRBJ2-7; TRBD1 matches at 7 bases. V dropped 3 bases and J dropped 0; count of bases not matched to a gene: 2. CDR1 is LNHDA, CDR2 SQIVND, per germline (reference sequence). CDR3 length: 14 residues. CDR3 amino acids: CASSMDRSSYEQYF. CDR3 sequence (DNA): TGTGCCAGTAGTATGGACAGGTCCTCCTACGAGCAGTACTTC.

This clone came up once. This chain connects TRBV27 to TRBJ2-7, with 11 bases fitting TRBD2. CDR1 is MNHEY and CDR2 is SMNVEV in the germline V gene (reference sequence). V was clipped by 5 bases and J by 2 bases; unmatched bases: 11. This CDR3 is 17 amino acids long. CDR3 sequence (DNA): TGTGCCAGCAGTCGAACTAGCGGGAGTCTCGGAACCTACGAGCAGTACTTC. Translated, it gives CASSRTSGSLGTYEQYF.

CDR3 loop: CASSPRVSGGTDTQYF. In DNA form, the CDR3 reads TGTGCCAGCTCACCACGGGTCAGCGGGGGGACAGATACGCAGTATTTT. The genes are TRBV18 and TRBJ2-3; 9 bases align to TRBD2. Germline CDR1 KGHSH, CDR2 LQKENI. J was trimmed by 3 bases and V by 1 base; bases with no gene match: 5. The CDR3 sequence is 16 residues long.